The TCR beta chain under discussion was sequenced for a study of molecular identifiers for immune sequencing clone quantification. This CDR3 region has 15 residues. Per germline, CDR1 SGHKS and CDR2 YYEKEE (reference sequence). V was trimmed by 0 bases and J by 4 bases, leaving 13 bases between them. Sorting defined naive CD8 T cells as CD8+CD4-CCR7+CD45RA+. TCRdb ran MiXCR on the PCR reads and lists one entry per CDR3 protein. The data contain a few hundred thousand distinct CDR3 sequences, around 21% of them singletons. Sequenced sample: naive CD8+ T cells from blood, with Jurkat cell RNA spiked in. Noted subset: FACS-sorted CD8+CD4-CCR7+CD45RA+ naive T cells. The gene calls are TRBV5-5 and TRBJ2-5; either TRBD1 or TRBD2 may fit D (5 bases each). The receptor's source is a human donor in good health. Some libraries in this study had Jurkat cell RNA spiked in. The CDR3 nucleotides read TGTGCCAGCAGCTTGGTTCCGGGGCCGAGAGAGACCCAGTACTTC. It specifies CASSLVPGPRETQYF.